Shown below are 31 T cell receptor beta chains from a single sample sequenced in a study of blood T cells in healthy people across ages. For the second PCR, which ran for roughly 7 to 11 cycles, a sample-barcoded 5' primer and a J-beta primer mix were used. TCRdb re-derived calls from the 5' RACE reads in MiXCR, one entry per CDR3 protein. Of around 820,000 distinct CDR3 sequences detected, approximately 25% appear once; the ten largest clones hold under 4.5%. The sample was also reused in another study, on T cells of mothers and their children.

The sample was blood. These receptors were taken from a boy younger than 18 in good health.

CDR3 protein: CSASTHEAFF. The CDR3 DNA is TGCAGCGCGAGCACCCATGAAGCTTTCTTT. The rearrangement uses TRBV29-1 and TRBJ1-1, with no clear D. V was clipped by 7 bases and J by 7 bases, with 10 bases between them. The CDR3 runs to 10 residues. Germline V lookup: CDR1 SQVTM, CDR2 ANQGSEA.

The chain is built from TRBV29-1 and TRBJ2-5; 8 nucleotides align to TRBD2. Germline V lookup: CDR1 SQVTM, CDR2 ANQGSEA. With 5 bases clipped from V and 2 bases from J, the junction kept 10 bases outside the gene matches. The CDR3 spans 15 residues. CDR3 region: CSVPTPRGGQETQYF. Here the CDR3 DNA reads TGCAGCGTTCCAACCCCGCGCGGGGGGCAAGAGACCCAGTACTTC.

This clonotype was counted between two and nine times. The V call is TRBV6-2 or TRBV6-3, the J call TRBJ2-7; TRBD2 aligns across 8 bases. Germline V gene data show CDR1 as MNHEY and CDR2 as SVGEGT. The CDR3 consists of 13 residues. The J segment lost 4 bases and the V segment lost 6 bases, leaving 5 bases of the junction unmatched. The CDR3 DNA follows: TGTGCCAGCAGGAGAGCGGGAGAATACGAGCAGTACTTC. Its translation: CASRRAGEYEQYF.

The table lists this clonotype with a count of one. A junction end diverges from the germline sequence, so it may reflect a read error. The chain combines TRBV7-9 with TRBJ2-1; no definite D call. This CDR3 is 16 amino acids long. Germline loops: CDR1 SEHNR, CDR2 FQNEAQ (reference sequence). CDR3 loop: CASSLSVIGRYNKQFF. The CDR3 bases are TGTGCCAGCAGCTTATCTGTTATCGGGCGATACAATAAGCAGTTCTTC.

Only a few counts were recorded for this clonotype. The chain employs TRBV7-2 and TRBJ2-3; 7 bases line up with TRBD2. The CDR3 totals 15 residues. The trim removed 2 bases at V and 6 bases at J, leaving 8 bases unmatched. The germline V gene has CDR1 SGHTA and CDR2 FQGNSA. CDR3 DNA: TGTGCCAGCAGCTTACGGGAGGTGTCGGGGGATACGCAGTATTTT. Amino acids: CASSLREVSGDTQYF.

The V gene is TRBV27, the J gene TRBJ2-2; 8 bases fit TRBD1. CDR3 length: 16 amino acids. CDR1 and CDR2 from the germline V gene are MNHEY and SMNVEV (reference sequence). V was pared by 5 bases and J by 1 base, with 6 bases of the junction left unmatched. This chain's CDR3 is CASSPAGTGNTGELFF. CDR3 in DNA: TGTGCCAGCAGTCCGGCCGGGACAGGGAACACCGGGGAGCTGTTTTTT.

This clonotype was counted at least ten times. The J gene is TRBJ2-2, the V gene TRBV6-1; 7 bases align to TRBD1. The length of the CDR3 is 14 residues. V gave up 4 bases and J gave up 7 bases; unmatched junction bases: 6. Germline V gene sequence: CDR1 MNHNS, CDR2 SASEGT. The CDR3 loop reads CASSGTGSYGELFF. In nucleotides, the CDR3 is TGTGCCAGCAGTGGGACAGGAAGTTACGGGGAGCTGTTTTTT.

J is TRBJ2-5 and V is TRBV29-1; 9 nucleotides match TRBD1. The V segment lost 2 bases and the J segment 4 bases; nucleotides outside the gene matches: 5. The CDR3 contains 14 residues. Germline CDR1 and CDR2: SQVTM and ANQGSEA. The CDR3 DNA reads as TGCAGCGTTGAAAGGACAGGGGTTGTAGAGACCCAGTACTTC. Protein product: CSVERTGVVETQYF.

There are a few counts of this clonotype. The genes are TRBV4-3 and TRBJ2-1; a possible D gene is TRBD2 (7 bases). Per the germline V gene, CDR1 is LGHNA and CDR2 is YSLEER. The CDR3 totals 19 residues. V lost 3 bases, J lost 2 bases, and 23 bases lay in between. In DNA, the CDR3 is TGCGCCAGCAGCCACACGGGTGAGGGGGGGGCATTTGCCTACAATGAGCAGTTCTTC. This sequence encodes CASSHTGEGGAFAYNEQFF.

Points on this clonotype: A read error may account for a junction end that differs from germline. In DNA form, the CDR3 reads TGTGCCAGCAGTTACAGCAGGGGTGGATACGAGCAGCACTTC. It yields the protein CASSYSRGGYEQHF. The J gene is TRBJ2-7, the V gene TRBV6-2 or TRBV6-3; D is possibly TRBD1 (6 bases). This CDR3 comprises 14 residues. Germline assignment: CDR1 MNHEY and CDR2 SVGEGT.

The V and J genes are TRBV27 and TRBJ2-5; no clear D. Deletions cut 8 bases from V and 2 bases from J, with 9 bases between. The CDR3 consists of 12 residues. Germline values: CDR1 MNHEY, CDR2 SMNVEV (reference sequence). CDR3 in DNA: TGTGCCAGCGGCACCGGACAAGAGACCCAGTACTTC. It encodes CASGTGQETQYF.

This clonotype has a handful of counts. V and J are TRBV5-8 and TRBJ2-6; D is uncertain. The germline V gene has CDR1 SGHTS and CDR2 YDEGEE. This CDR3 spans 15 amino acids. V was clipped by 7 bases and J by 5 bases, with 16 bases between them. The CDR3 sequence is CASRPQAGWANVLTF. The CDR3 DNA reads TGTGCCAGCCGCCCTCAGGCCGGGTGGGCCAACGTCCTGACTTTC.

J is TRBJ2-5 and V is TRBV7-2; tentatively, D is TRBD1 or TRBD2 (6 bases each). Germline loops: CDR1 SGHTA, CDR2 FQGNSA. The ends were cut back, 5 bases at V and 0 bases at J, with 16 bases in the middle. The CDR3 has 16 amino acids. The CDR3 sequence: CASSDSWGADQETQYF. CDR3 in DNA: TGTGCCAGCAGCGATTCTTGGGGGGCGGACCAAGAGACCCAGTACTTC.

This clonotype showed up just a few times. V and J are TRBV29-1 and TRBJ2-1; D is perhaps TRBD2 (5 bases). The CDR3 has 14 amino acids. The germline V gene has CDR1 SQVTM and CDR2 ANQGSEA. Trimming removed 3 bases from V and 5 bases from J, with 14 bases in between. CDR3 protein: CSVEDWLGNNEQFF. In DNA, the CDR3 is TGCAGCGTTGAGGACTGGTTGGGTAACAATGAGCAGTTCTTC.

The CDR3 DNA reads TGCAGTGCTCCGGGGCCTTTCGCCTACGAGCAGTACTTC. Its translation: CSAPGPFAYEQYF. This rearrangement joins TRBV20-1 to TRBJ2-5; D is perhaps TRBD1 or TRBD2 (5 bases each). The J call may be faulty, since TRBJ2-7 better matches the DNA end. The CDR3 length is 13 residues. Germline V lookup: CDR1 DFQATT, CDR2 SNEGSKA (reference sequence).

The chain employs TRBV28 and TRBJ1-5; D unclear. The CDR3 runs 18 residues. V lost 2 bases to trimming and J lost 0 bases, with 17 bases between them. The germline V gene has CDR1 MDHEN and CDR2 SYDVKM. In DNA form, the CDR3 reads TGTGCCAGCAGTTTAATTGGCGGAACCAAACATAGCAATCAGCCCCAGCATTTT. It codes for CASSLIGGTKHSNQPQHF. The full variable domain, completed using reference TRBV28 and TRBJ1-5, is DVKVTQSSRYLVKRTGEKVFLECVQDMDHENMFWYRQDPGLGLRLIYFSYDVKMKEKGDIPEGYSVSREKKERFSLILESASTNQTSMYLCASSLIGGTKHSNQPQHFGDGTRLSIL.

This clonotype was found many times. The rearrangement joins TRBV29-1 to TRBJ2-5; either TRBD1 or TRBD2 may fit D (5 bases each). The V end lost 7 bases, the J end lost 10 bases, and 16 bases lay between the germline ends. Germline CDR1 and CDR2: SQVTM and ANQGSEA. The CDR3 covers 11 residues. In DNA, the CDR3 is TGCAGCGACGGAGACCAGAGGGGCCAGTACTTC. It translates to CSDGDQRGQYF.

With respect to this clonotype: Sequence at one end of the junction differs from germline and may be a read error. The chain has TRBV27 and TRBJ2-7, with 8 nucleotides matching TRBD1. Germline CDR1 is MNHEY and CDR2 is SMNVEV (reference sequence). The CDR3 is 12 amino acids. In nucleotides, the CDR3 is TGTGCCAGCAGGGACAGGGCCTACGGGCAGTACTTC. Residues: CASRDRAYGQYF.

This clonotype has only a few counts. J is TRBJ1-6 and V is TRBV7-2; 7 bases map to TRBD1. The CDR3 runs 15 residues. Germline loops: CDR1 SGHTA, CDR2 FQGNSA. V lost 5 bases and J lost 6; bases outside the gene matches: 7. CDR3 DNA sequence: TGTGCCAGCAGCATCAGACAGGGACCTAATTCACCCCTCCACTTT. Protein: CASSIRQGPNSPLHF.

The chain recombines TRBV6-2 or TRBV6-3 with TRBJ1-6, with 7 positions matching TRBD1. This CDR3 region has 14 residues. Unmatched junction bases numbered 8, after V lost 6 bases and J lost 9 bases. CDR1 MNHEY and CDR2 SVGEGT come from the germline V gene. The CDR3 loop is CASRPTGDRSPLHF. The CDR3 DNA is TGTGCCAGCAGACCTACAGGGGATCGTTCACCCCTCCACTTT.

CDR3 region: CASSLGERGASGELFF. CDR3 coding DNA: TGTGCCAGCAGCTTAGGCGAGCGGGGGGCGTCCGGGGAGCTGTTTTTT. J is TRBJ2-2 and V is TRBV7-6, with TRBD2 matching 9 bases. Trimming took 1 base from V and 6 from J; bases not matched to a gene: 6. This CDR3 has 16 amino acids. Germline V gene data show CDR1 as SGHVS and CDR2 as FNYEAQ.

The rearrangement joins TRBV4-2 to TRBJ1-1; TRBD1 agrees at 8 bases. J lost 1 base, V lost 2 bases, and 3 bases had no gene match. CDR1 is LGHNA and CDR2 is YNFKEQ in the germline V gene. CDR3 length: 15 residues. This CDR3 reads CASSQQGAGNTEAFF. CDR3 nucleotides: TGTGCCAGCAGCCAACAGGGGGCAGGGAACACTGAAGCTTTCTTT.

The CDR3 spells CASSRQDAANYGYTF. The DNA of the CDR3 is TGTGCCAGCAGCCGACAGGATGCGGCTAACTATGGCTACACCTTC. The rearrangement links TRBV7-2 to TRBJ1-2; maybe TRBD1 (6 bases). The CDR3 sequence is 15 residues long. Trimming removed 5 bases from V and 0 bases from J, with 13 bases in between. Germline V lookup: CDR1 SGHTA, CDR2 FQGNSA.

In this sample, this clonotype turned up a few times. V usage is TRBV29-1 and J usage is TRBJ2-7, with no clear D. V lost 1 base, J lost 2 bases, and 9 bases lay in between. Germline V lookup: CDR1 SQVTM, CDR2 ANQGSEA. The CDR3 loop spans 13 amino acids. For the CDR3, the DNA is TGCAGCGTTGAAGGGACGGGCACCTACGAGCAGTACTTC. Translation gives CSVEGTGTYEQYF.

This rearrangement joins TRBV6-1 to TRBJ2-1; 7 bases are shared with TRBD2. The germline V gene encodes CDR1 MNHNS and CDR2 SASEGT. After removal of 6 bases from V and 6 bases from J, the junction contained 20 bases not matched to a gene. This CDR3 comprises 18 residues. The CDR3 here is CASSAIVAGLVGGNEQFF. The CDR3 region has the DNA TGTGCCAGCAGCGCAATCGTAGCGGGCCTAGTCGGGGGCAATGAGCAGTTCTTC.

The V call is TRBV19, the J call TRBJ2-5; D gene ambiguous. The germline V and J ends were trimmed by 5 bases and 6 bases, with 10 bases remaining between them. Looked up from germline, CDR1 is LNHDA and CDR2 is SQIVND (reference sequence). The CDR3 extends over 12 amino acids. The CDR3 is CASSAQGQTQYF. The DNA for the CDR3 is TGTGCCAGTAGTGCGCAAGGACAGACCCAGTACTTC.

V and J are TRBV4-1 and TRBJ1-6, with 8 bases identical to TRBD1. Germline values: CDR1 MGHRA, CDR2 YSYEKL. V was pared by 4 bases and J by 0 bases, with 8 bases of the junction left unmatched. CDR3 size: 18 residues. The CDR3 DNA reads TGCGCCAGCAGCCTCTTTTGGACAGGGAGCTCCTATAATTCACCCCTCCACTTT. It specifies CASSLFWTGSSYNSPLHF.

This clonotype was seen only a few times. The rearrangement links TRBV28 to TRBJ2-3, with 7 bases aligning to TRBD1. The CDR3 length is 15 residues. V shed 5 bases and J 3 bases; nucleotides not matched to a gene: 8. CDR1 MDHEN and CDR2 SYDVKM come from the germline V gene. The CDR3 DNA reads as TGTGCCAGCAGTCCCCAGACAGGGCTTACAGATACGCAGTATTTT. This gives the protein CASSPQTGLTDTQYF.

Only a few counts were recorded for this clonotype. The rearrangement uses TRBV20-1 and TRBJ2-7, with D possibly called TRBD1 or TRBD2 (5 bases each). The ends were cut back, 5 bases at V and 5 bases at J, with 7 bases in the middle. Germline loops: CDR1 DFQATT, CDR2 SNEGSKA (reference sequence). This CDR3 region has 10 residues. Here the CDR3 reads CSAWGNEQYF. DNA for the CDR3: TGCAGTGCTTGGGGGAACGAGCAGTACTTC.

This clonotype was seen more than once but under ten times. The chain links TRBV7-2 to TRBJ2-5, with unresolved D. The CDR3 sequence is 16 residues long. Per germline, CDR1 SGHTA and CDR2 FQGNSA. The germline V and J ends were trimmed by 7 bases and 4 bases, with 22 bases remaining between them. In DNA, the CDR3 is TGTGCCAGCACCTTTCTATCCAGAGCCGCAGGAGAGACCCAGTACTTC. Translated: CASTFLSRAAGETQYF. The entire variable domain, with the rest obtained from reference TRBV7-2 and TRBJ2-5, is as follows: GAGVSQSPSNKVTEKGKDVELRCDPISGHTALYWYRQSLGQGLEFLIYFQGNSAPDKSGLPSDRFSAERTGGSVSTLTIQRTQQEDSAVYLCASTFLSRAAGETQYFGPGTRLLVL.

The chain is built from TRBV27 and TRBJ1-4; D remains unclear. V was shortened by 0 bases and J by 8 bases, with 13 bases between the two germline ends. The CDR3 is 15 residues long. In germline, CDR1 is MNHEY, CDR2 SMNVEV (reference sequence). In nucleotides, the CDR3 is TGTGCCAGCAGTTTATCGAATATGGGGTTGGAAAAACTGTTTTTT. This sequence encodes CASSLSNMGLEKLFF.